This T cell receptor beta chain originates from a study of tumor-infiltrating lymphocytes in primary liver carcinoma. Total RNA and DNA came together from 20-30 mg of bulk tissue without cell sorting. TCR beta cDNA was made from around 460 ng total RNA with a constant-region primer. What produced the TCR beta libraries was three nested multiplex PCR rounds using slightly modified ARM-PCR. It was with TRBV1-TRBV30 forward primers and a C-beta reverse primer that the first two PCR rounds were run, at around 10 cycles each. A single record per CDR3 protein comes from TCRdb applying MiXCR to the multiplex PCR reads. Counted here are approximately 100,000 distinct CDR3 sequences, approximately 70% occurring once; the ten biggest clones make up roughly an eighth. This clonotype was detected a few times. This may be a read error, as it is one base from a much larger clone. The CDR3 is 14 amino acids. Germline-derived CDR1 and CDR2 are KGHDR and SFDVKD.

Sequencing was performed on liver tumor tissue from sampling region 2. Subset specified: tumor region T2, inferior pole. The J gene is TRBJ1-5, the V gene TRBV24-1, with no clear D. This clonotype originated in a woman aged 55 to 70 with primary liver carcinoma and hepatitis B virus infection. This CDR3 is CVTSDLQGNQPQHF. As DNA, the CDR3 is TGTGTCACCAGTGATTTGCAGGGCAATCAGCCCCAGCATTTT.